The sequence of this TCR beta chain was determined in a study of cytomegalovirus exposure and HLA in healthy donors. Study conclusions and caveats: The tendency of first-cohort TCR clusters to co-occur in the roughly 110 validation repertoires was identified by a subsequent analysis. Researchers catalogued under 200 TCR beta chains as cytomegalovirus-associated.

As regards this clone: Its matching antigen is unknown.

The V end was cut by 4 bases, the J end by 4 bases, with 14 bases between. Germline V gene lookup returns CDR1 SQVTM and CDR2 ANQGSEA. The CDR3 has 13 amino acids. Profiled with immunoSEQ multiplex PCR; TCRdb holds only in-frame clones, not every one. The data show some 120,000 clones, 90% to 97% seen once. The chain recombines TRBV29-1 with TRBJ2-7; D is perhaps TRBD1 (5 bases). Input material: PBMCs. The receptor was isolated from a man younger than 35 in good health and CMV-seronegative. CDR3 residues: CSVAAGRLYEQYF. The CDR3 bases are TGCAGCGTTGCAGCAGGGCGACTTTACGAGCAGTACTTC.